What follows describes a single T cell receptor (beta chain). In the authors' workflow: Estimates of nucleated cell counts were drawn from the amplification of reference gene primers. The assay was immunoSEQ multiplex PCR, and TCRdb's table has in-frame clones only and misses some. From that table come the V and J calls and clone size; the DNA was used to work out D and trimming. The repertoire holds around 200,000 clones, with around 84% as singletons. With 4 bases clipped from V and 5 bases from J, the junction kept 6 bases outside the gene matches. Germline V gene lookup returns CDR1 SGHNT and CDR2 YYREEE (reference sequence). This CDR3 has 16 amino acids. This sample is part of a study of blood T cell repertoires in COVID-19.

The TCR comes from a man aged 35-49 years with active or convalescent COVID-19. The chain combines TRBV5-4 with TRBJ2-3; 14 bases map to TRBD2. The sample consisted of peripheral blood. CDR3 amino acids: CASSPRTSGGIDTQYF. The CDR3, as DNA: TGTGCCAGCAGCCCCCGGACTAGCGGGGGGATAGATACGCAGTATTTT.